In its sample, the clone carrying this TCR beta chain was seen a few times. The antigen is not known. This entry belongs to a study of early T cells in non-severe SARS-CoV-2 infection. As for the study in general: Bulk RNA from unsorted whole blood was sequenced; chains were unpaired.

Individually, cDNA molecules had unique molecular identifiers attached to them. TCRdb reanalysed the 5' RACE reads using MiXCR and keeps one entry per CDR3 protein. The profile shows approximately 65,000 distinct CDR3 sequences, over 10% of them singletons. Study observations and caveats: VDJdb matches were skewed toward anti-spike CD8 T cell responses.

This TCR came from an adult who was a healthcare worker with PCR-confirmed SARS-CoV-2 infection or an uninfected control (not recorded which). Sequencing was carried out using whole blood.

CDR3 loop: CSARDLRGSSPLHF. CDR3 DNA sequence: TGCAGTGCTAGAGATCTAAGGGGAAGTTCACCCCTCCACTTT. This chain uses TRBV20-1 with TRBJ1-6; the D gene is possibly TRBD1 (5 bases). Trimming pared 0 bases from V and 9 bases from J, leaving 12 bases between. The CDR3 loop spans 14 amino acids. Germline V gene data show CDR1 as DFQATT and CDR2 as SNEGSKA (reference sequence).